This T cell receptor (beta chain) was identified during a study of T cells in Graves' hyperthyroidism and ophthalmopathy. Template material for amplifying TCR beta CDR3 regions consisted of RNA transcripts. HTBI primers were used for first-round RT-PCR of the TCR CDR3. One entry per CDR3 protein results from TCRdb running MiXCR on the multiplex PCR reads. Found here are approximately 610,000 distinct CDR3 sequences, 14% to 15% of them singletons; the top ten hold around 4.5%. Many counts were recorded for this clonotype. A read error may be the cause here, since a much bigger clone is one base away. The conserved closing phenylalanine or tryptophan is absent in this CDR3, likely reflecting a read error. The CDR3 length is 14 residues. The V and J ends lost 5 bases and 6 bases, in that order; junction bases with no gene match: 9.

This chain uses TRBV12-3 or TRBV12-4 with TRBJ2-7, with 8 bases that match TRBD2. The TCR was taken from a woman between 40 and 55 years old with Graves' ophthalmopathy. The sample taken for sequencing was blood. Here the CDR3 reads CASSLGTSRVEQYL. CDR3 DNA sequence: TGTGCCAGCAGTCTCGGGACTAGTCGGGTCGAGCAGTACCTC.